The next 11 T cell receptor beta chains were all read from a single sample in a study of T cell responses to AZD1222 COVID-19 vaccine. Data came from immunoSEQ multiplex PCR; TCRdb stores just in-frame clones and leaves some out. The sample has about 170,000 clones; 80% to 95% are singletons. This specimen consisted of peripheral blood, obtained on day 0 of AZD1222 vaccination. These receptors were collected from an adult in good health.

The rearrangement links TRBV19 to TRBJ1-5, with a possible D match to TRBD1 (6 bases). Germline V lookup: CDR1 LNHDA, CDR2 SQIVND (reference sequence). The CDR3 sequence is 16 residues long. V lost 3 bases to trimming and J lost 2 bases, with 14 bases between them. The CDR3: CASSIGQGIGNQPQHF. For the CDR3, the DNA is TGTGCCAGTAGTATTGGCCAGGGGATCGGCAATCAGCCCCAGCATTTT.

The chain has TRBV18 and TRBJ2-7; D is possibly TRBD1 (6 bases). This CDR3 region has 16 residues. V was pared by 3 bases and J by 5 bases, with 20 bases between. Germline loops: CDR1 KGHSH, CDR2 LQKENI. CDR3 DNA sequence: TGTGCCAGCTCACCTACGGGCGTCAGGGGAAACGACGAGCAGTACTTC. Translated: CASSPTGVRGNDEQYF.

As to this clone: This sample includes further DNA sequences coding for the same CDR3. The chain recombines TRBV7-2 with TRBJ2-5; D not resolved. The CDR3 contains 11 residues. Per germline, CDR1 SGHTA and CDR2 FQGNSA. Trimming stripped 5 bases from V and 2 bases from J, with 3 bases between. The CDR3 region has the DNA TGTGCCAGCAGCCTACAAGAGACCCAGTACTTC. Amino acid sequence: CASSLQETQYF.

V gene TRBV7-2 combines with J gene TRBJ2-5, with TRBD1 as a possible D gene (6 bases). The CDR3 has 15 amino acids. V was cut by 5 bases and J by 1 base, with 14 bases left in between. Per the germline V gene, CDR1 is SGHTA and CDR2 is FQGNSA. Written as DNA, the CDR3 is TGTGCCAGCAGCCCTTGGGGGCCGATCCAAGAGACCCAGTACTTC. Amino acids: CASSPWGPIQETQYF. Based on the CDR3 plus reference TRBV7-2 and TRBJ2-5, the full variable domain is GAGVSQSPSNKVTEKGKDVELRCDPISGHTALYWYRQSLGQGLEFLIYFQGNSAPDKSGLPSDRFSAERTGGSVSTLTIQRTQQEDSAVYLCASSPWGPIQETQYFGPGTRLLVL.

The chain recombines TRBV19 with TRBJ2-1; TRBD1 matches 12 bases. The J segment lost 8 bases and the V segment lost 11 bases, leaving 7 bases of the junction unmatched. The CDR3 has 13 amino acids. Germline loops: CDR1 LNHDA, CDR2 SQIVND (reference sequence). The CDR3 loop reads CASGTGGFDEQFF. The CDR3 DNA follows: TGTGCCTCCGGGACAGGGGGCTTCGATGAGCAGTTCTTC.

This chain connects TRBV11-1 to TRBJ2-1, with 12 bases identical to TRBD2. The CDR3 runs 16 residues. The germline V gene has CDR1 SGHAT and CDR2 FQDESV (reference sequence). J lost 8 bases, V lost 5 bases, and 10 bases had no gene match. For the CDR3, the DNA is TGTGCCAGCAGCCCGACCCGACTAGCGGGAGTATATGAGCAGTTCTTC. This codes for CASSPTRLAGVYEQFF.

The chain combines TRBV7-9 with TRBJ2-7; D is uncertain. The CDR3 has 14 residues. Germline loops: CDR1 SEHNR, CDR2 FQNEAQ (reference sequence). V dropped 2 bases and J dropped 1 base, with 9 bases sitting between them. CDR3 bases: TGTGCCAGCAGCTTACGTGGGGATTCCTACGAGCAGTACTTC. Amino acids: CASSLRGDSYEQYF.

This chain connects TRBV9 to TRBJ1-3; D is undetermined. Germline CDR1 and CDR2: SGDLS and YYNGEE. V was trimmed by 5 bases and J by 0 bases, leaving 9 bases between them. CDR3 size: 14 residues. The CDR3 sequence is CASSQSSSGNTIYF. The CDR3 region has the DNA TGTGCCAGCAGTCAGAGCAGCTCTGGAAACACCATATATTTT.

The chain couples TRBV18 to TRBJ2-3; possibly TRBD1 for D (6 bases). The germline gives CDR1 KGHSH, CDR2 LQKENI. The ends were cut back, 1 base at V and 14 bases at J, with 16 bases in the middle. The CDR3 consists of 13 residues. The CDR3: CASSPQREGELYF. The CDR3 region has the DNA TGTGCCAGCTCACCACAAAGAGAGGGGGAGTTGTATTTT.

The chain recombines TRBV6-5 with TRBJ1-1, with 10 positions matching TRBD1. CDR1 and CDR2 (germline): MNHEY, SVGAGI. This CDR3 region has 15 residues. Unmatched junction bases numbered 10, after V lost 6 bases and J lost 6 bases. CDR3 in DNA: TGTGCCAGCAGGACCCGACAGGGGGCGGACGCTGAAGCTTTCTTT. This sequence encodes CASRTRQGADAEAFF.

The chain has TRBV30 and TRBJ2-3; 9 positions agree with TRBD2. The J segment lost 3 bases and the V segment lost 5 bases, leaving 3 bases of the junction unmatched. This CDR3 is 13 amino acids long. Germline assignment: CDR1 GTSNPN and CDR2 SVGIG (reference sequence). CDR3 protein: CAWLREGTDTQYF. CDR3 coding DNA: TGTGCCTGGTTGCGGGAGGGTACAGATACGCAGTATTTT.